This T cell receptor (beta chain) was obtained from a study of blood T cells in healthy people across ages. V lost 1 base and J lost 8, with 9 bases in between. The CDR3 has 12 amino acids. Germline V lookup: CDR1 DFQATT, CDR2 SNEGSKA (reference sequence). The sample, approximately 10 milliliters of peripheral blood, was drawn from each donor. The study, taken as a whole, reports: More naive CD4+ cells and higher diversity marked long-lived donors relative to aged donors.

For this clonotype: Its specificity is unknown.

Combining a sample-barcoded 5' primer with a J-beta primer mix, a second PCR ran for 7 to 11 cycles. Tags on each cDNA molecule came from a template-switch adaptor with 12 random nucleotides. TCRdb fed the 5' RACE reads into MiXCR, producing one record per CDR3 protein. Here the sample spans hundreds of thousands of distinct CDR3 sequences, about 55% being singletons. This sequence originates from an elderly man in good health. This chain joins TRBV20-1 and TRBJ2-1; no reliable D call. The sample was blood. The DNA of the CDR3 is TGCAGTGCTAGAGCTATCCAGGATGAGCAGTTCTTC. This encodes CSARAIQDEQFF.